The 5 T cell receptor beta chains below come from one sample, sequenced in a study of PD-L1 blockade in urothelial cancer. Specified time point: peripheral blood 6 weeks after treatment start. Assay: immunoSEQ multiplex PCR; the TCRdb copy retains only in-frame clones and omits some. The sample shows more than 90,000 clones, approximately 82% of them seen only once. The specimen comprised PBMCs, sampled around atezolizumab (anti-PD-L1) treatment. These receptors originate from a man in his 70s with urothelial cancer.

The V and J genes are TRBV9 and TRBJ2-5, with a weak D call TRBD1 (5 bases). CDR1 is SGDLS and CDR2 is YYNGEE in the germline V gene. The CDR3 has 15 amino acids. Trimming took off 0 bases at V and 1 base at J, with 10 bases between the two ends. The CDR3 loop is CASSVEGRVQETQYF. CDR3 nucleotides: TGTGCCAGCAGCGTAGAGGGCAGGGTCCAAGAGACCCAGTACTTC.

The V and J genes are TRBV5-1 and TRBJ2-7; 8 nucleotides align to TRBD1. Trimming took 0 bases from V and 7 from J; bases not matched to a gene: 3. Germline V lookup: CDR1 SGHRS, CDR2 YFSETQ. The CDR3 extends over 13 amino acids. The CDR3 protein is CASSLGDRQEQYF. DNA of the CDR3: TGCGCCAGCAGCTTGGGGGACAGGCAGGAGCAGTACTTC.

This sequence joins TRBV10-2 and TRBJ1-5; D may be TRBD1 (6 bases). Trimming took 2 bases from V and 5 from J, leaving 16 bases between them. The CDR3 sequence is 16 residues long. Germline V CDR1 and CDR2: WSHSY, SAAADI. CDR3 residues: CASSEATGLGDQPQHF. As DNA, the CDR3 is TGCGCCAGCAGTGAGGCCACAGGGCTTGGGGATCAGCCCCAGCATTTT.

The chain recombines TRBV2 with TRBJ2-7; 7 bases agree with TRBD2. J gave up 4 bases and V 3 bases, and 6 bases lay outside the gene matches. Germline CDR1 reads SNHLY; CDR2 reads FYNNEI. The CDR3 runs to 14 residues. The CDR3 loop is CASSDAGAAYEQYF. In nucleotides, the CDR3 is TGTGCCAGCAGTGACGCGGGAGCGGCGTACGAGCAGTACTTC.

In DNA form, the CDR3 reads TGCGCCAGCAGCATAAACAGGGGCCTCGGGCAGTACTTC. Its protein is CASSINRGLGQYF. The chain combines TRBV5-1 with TRBJ2-7, with 7 bases aligning to TRBD1. Germline trimming cut 4 bases from V and 9 bases from J; bases unmatched to any gene: 10. This CDR3 has 13 residues. The germline V gene encodes CDR1 SGHRS and CDR2 YFSETQ.